These 22 T cell receptor beta chains share one sample of origin, sequenced in a study of shared clonotypes between healthy human individuals. TCRdb's copy holds only in-frame clones and misses some; the assay was immunoSEQ multiplex PCR. The data hold around 1.9 million clones, with 85% to 95% observed a single time. Terminally differentiated effector memory CD45RA+ cells were excluded by CCR7 positive selection of CD45RO-negative cells. Sample: naive CD8+ T cells from PBMCs. Receptors were obtained from a man aged 18 to 30 in good health. Some clones in this sample may be carry-over from other donors' samples.

This rearrangement joins TRBV29-1 to TRBJ2-7; 8 bases map to TRBD1. This CDR3 is 11 amino acids long. The V segment lost 6 bases and the J segment 7 bases; nucleotides outside the gene matches: 5. Germline loops: CDR1 SQVTM, CDR2 ANQGSEA. The CDR3 is CSVGGQGEQYF. In DNA, the CDR3 is TGCAGCGTGGGAGGACAGGGTGAGCAGTACTTC.

The chain has TRBV7-9 and TRBJ1-1; D is unclear. V gave up 5 bases and J gave up 3 bases, with 10 bases separating them. Germline values: CDR1 SEHNR, CDR2 FQNEAQ (reference sequence). The CDR3 spans 13 residues. The CDR3, as DNA: TGTGCCAGCAGCCGTACGGAGGACACTGAAGCTTTCTTT. It yields the protein CASSRTEDTEAFF.

J is TRBJ2-7 and V is TRBV28, with TRBD2 as a possible D gene (6 bases). With 4 bases removed from V and 6 bases from J, the gap between germline ends came to 34 bases. The CDR3 contains 20 residues. Per the germline V gene, CDR1 is MDHEN and CDR2 is SYDVKM. DNA for the CDR3: TGTGCCAGCAGTTCAACAATAACCCCGGGGCTAGCGAGACCCCTGGCCGAGCAGTACTTC. Translating gives CASSSTITPGLARPLAEQYF.

This chain links TRBV29-1 with TRBJ2-7, with 11 bases aligning to TRBD2. J gave up 3 bases and V 4 bases, and 2 bases lay outside the gene matches. The germline V gene has CDR1 SQVTM and CDR2 ANQGSEA. This CDR3 region has 13 residues. The CDR3 spells CSVVSGRVYEQYF. CDR3 nucleotides: TGCAGCGTTGTTAGCGGGAGGGTCTACGAGCAGTACTTC.

The chain is built from TRBV7-8 and TRBJ1-5; 12 bases line up with TRBD1. This CDR3 is built from 19 residues. Germline loops: CDR1 SGHVS, CDR2 FQNEAQ. J was trimmed by 2 bases and V by 1 base; bases with no gene match: 9. CDR3 region: CASSLDFRDRGHGNQPQHF. The DNA of the CDR3 is TGTGCCAGCAGCTTAGATTTCCGGGACAGGGGGCATGGCAATCAGCCCCAGCATTTT.

This CDR3 reads CASSLTRGTYEQYF. CDR3 bases: TGTGCCAGCAGCTTAACCAGGGGTACCTACGAGCAGTACTTC. The rearrangement joins TRBV7-9 to TRBJ2-7; possibly TRBD1 for D (6 bases). The germline gives CDR1 SEHNR, CDR2 FQNEAQ (reference sequence). The CDR3 is made up of 14 amino acids. The V end lost 2 bases, the J end lost 2 bases, and 10 bases lay between the germline ends.

The CDR3 protein is CASSSQGSGNEQFF. The CDR3 DNA is TGTGCCAGCAGTTCCCAGGGTTCGGGCAATGAGCAGTTCTTC. The rearrangement links TRBV6-1 to TRBJ2-1; TRBD1 might be the D (5 bases). Germline lookup yields CDR1 MNHNS and CDR2 SASEGT. Trimming removed 5 bases at V and 6 bases at J, with 14 bases between. CDR3 length: 14 residues.

J is TRBJ2-7 and V is TRBV9; 9 nucleotides align to TRBD1. V was pared by 0 bases and J by 4 bases, with 5 bases of the junction left unmatched. Germline values: CDR1 SGDLS, CDR2 YYNGEE. The CDR3 has 15 amino acids. The CDR3 reads CASSVAGTGQYEQYF. The CDR3 DNA reads as TGTGCCAGCAGCGTAGCAGGGACAGGGCAGTACGAGCAGTACTTC.

V and J are TRBV4-1 and TRBJ1-1; D may be TRBD1 (6 bases). The CDR3 runs to 19 residues. V was trimmed by 3 bases and J by 0 bases, leaving 23 bases between them. CDR1 is MGHRA, CDR2 YSYEKL, per germline. The CDR3 spells CASSHLANRVGGMNTEAFF. For the CDR3, the DNA is TGCGCCAGCAGCCACCTCGCTAACAGGGTCGGGGGCATGAACACTGAAGCTTTCTTT.

The chain combines TRBV7-3 with TRBJ2-3; 8 bases align to TRBD2. Looked up from germline, CDR1 is SGHTA and CDR2 is FQGTGA. The CDR3 contains 16 residues. The J segment lost 0 bases and the V segment lost 5 bases, leaving 7 bases of the junction unmatched. The CDR3 bases are TGTGCCAGCAGCCCCAGCGGGAGCCATAGCACAGATACGCAGTATTTT. It is translated as CASSPSGSHSTDTQYF.

The rearrangement links TRBV28 to TRBJ1-3; D remains ambiguous. This CDR3 region has 16 residues. Germline V CDR1 and CDR2: MDHEN, SYDVKM. Deletions cut 6 bases from V and 0 bases from J, with 15 bases between. CDR3 coding DNA: TGTGCCAGCAGACCCTTTGACGGCCACTCTGGAAACACCATATATTTT. Translated, it gives CASRPFDGHSGNTIYF.

This chain joins TRBV5-1 and TRBJ1-2; D possibly corresponds to TRBD1 (6 bases). The CDR3 extends over 15 amino acids. V dropped 0 bases and J dropped 8 bases, with 17 bases sitting between them. Germline CDR1 SGHRS, CDR2 YFSETQ. The chain's CDR3 is CASSLEARGAWGYTF. The CDR3, as DNA: TGCGCCAGCAGCTTGGAAGCCAGGGGAGCGTGGGGCTACACCTTC.

This chain links TRBV9 with TRBJ1-6; D gene uncertain. Germline lookup yields CDR1 SGDLS and CDR2 YYNGEE. V shed 3 bases and J shed 7 bases, with 11 bases lying between them. The CDR3 is made up of 14 amino acids. The CDR3: CASSESPQNSPLHF. In DNA form, the CDR3 reads TGTGCCAGCAGCGAGAGCCCCCAGAATTCACCCCTCCACTTT.

The chain couples TRBV7-6 to TRBJ1-1, with D possibly TRBD1 on 5 matching bases. This CDR3 has 15 residues. With 3 bases removed from V and 6 bases from J, the gap between germline ends came to 17 bases. CDR1 and CDR2 (germline): SGHVS, FNYEAQ. CDR3 coding DNA: TGTGCCAGCAGCTTCCGATCTATAGGGGAACCTGAAGCTTTCTTT. As protein: CASSFRSIGEPEAFF.

This rearrangement joins TRBV18 to TRBJ2-7; 10 bases are a match to TRBD1. Germline trimming cut 4 bases from V and 4 bases from J; bases unmatched to any gene: 7. Germline CDR1 and CDR2: KGHSH and LQKENI. CDR3 size: 15 residues. This CDR3 is CASSHPGQGSYEQYF. In DNA, the CDR3 is TGTGCCAGCTCACATCCGGGACAGGGGTCGTACGAGCAGTACTTC.

The chain uses TRBV7-2 and TRBJ2-7; TRBD1 aligns across 9 bases. Trimming at V came to 4 bases and at J to 0 bases, leaving 10 bases not matched to a gene. Germline CDR1 reads SGHTA; CDR2 reads FQGNSA. The length of the CDR3 is 17 residues. The CDR3 nucleotides read TGTGCCAGCAGCTGGTATGCCGCGGGACAGGGCTCCTACGAGCAGTACTTC. This codes for CASSWYAAGQGSYEQYF.

As to this clone: Different DNA sequences within this sample yield the same CDR3. The chain joins TRBV7-9 to TRBJ2-7; a possible D gene is TRBD2 (5 bases). The CDR3 contains 13 residues. V lost 5 bases and J 3 bases, leaving 11 bases between the germline ends. Germline V gene lookup returns CDR1 SEHNR and CDR2 FQNEAQ (reference sequence). The DNA for the CDR3 is TGTGCCAGCAGCCCACCCGGAGGCTACGAGCAGTACTTC. Translating gives CASSPPGGYEQYF.

The chain uses TRBV4-1 and TRBJ2-7; D remains ambiguous. This CDR3 contains 14 residues. Germline loops: CDR1 MGHRA, CDR2 YSYEKL. Trimming removed 4 bases at V and 0 bases at J, with 10 bases between. The CDR3 reads CASSPWTASYEQYF. CDR3 in DNA: TGCGCCAGCAGCCCGTGGACGGCCTCCTACGAGCAGTACTTC.

In DNA form, the CDR3 reads TGTGCCAGCAGTTTGGGGGGCTTGGGGGACTATGGCTACACCTTC. Amino acids: CASSLGGLGDYGYTF. The V gene is TRBV27, the J gene TRBJ1-2; TRBD1 might be the D (6 bases). The CDR3 sequence is 15 residues long. Deletions cut 3 bases from V and 3 bases from J, with 14 bases between. Germline V gives CDR1 MNHEY, CDR2 SMNVEV (reference sequence).

The chain joins TRBV25-1 to TRBJ2-3; no clear D. This CDR3 region has 11 residues. V was cut by 7 bases and J by 1 base, with 3 bases left in between. Germline-derived CDR1 and CDR2 are MGHDK and SYGVNS. The CDR3 region is CASMGTDTQYF. The CDR3 coding sequence is TGTGCCAGCATGGGCACAGATACGCAGTATTTT.

The J gene is TRBJ2-7, the V gene TRBV5-6; 7 bases line up with TRBD2. CDR1 and CDR2 from the germline V gene are SGHDT and YYEEEE. The CDR3 sequence is 15 residues long. V lost 1 base, J lost 6 bases, and 10 bases stayed unmatched. CDR3 amino acids: CASSLLSGVLVEQYF. In DNA form, the CDR3 reads TGTGCCAGCAGCTTGTTAAGCGGGGTGCTTGTCGAGCAGTACTTC.

The V gene is TRBV6-1, the J gene TRBJ1-2; D might be TRBD1 (5 bases). The CDR3 has 16 residues. Between the trimmed V and J ends, which lost 4 bases and 3 bases, there was a span of 18 bases. Germline V gene sequence: CDR1 MNHNS, CDR2 SASEGT. The CDR3 coding sequence is TGTGCCAGCAGTGTCCTCGGGGCAGGGTTGGACTATGGCTACACCTTC. This gives the protein CASSVLGAGLDYGYTF.